This T cell receptor (beta chain) was sequenced in a study of CD8 T cells in ankylosing spondylitis. One entry per CDR3 protein results from TCRdb running MiXCR on the 5' RACE reads. The sample yields roughly 39,000 distinct CDR3 sequences, about 2.5% seen once. In its sample, this clonotype was seen many times. What it binds is unknown. Notes on the study in general: Made up of roughly 8 highly homologous variants, a TCR beta motif appeared characteristic of ankylosing spondylitis blood. According to the report, clones linked to the disease were significantly enriched in matched synovial fluid samples taken from ankylosing spondylitis patients.

CDR3 length equals 15 residues. V was pared by 5 bases and J by 6 bases, with 8 bases of the junction left unmatched. The V gene's germline CDR1 is SGDLS and CDR2 YYNGEE. The rearrangement joins TRBV9 to TRBJ2-1, with TRBD1 matching 10 bases. The sequenced material came from blood, either unsorted or a sorted T cell fraction (not recorded which). This sequence was found in a male donor with ankylosing spondylitis or in good health (not recorded which). In nucleotides, the CDR3 is TGTGCCAGCAGTGCCGGGACAGGGGTTTCCAATGAGCAGTTCTTC. Amino acid sequence: CASSAGTGVSNEQFF.